One sample yielded the 7 T cell receptor beta chains listed below, sequenced in a study of blood T cell repertoires in COVID-19. Profiled with immunoSEQ multiplex PCR; TCRdb holds only in-frame clones, not every one. The sample includes about 170,000 clones, roughly 85% of them seen just once. Specimen: PBMCs or T cells enriched from blood (not recorded which). Every receptor here comes from a woman between 70 and 85 years old in a cohort exposed to, infected with or recovered from COVID-19 (not recorded which).

V gene TRBV6-2 or TRBV6-3 combines with J gene TRBJ1-5; D remains ambiguous. Germline CDR1 and CDR2: MNHEY and SVGEGT. Trimming took off 6 bases at V and 1 base at J, with 16 bases between the two ends. The CDR3 is 16 residues long. The CDR3 sequence: CASSRRTSDSNQPQHF. CDR3 DNA sequence: TGTGCCAGCAGCCGGAGGACTTCCGACAGCAATCAGCCCCAGCATTTT.

This rearrangement joins TRBV5-6 to TRBJ2-1, with D perhaps matching TRBD2 (6 bases). The CDR3 is 13 amino acids. The V gene lost 4 bases and the J gene lost 12 bases, with 17 bases spanning the gap. Germline CDR1 reads SGHDT; CDR2 reads YYEEEE. CDR3 bases: TGTGCCAGCAGCAATCGGAAGACGGAGGGGCAGTTCTTC. Amino acid sequence: CASSNRKTEGQFF.

The chain joins TRBV2 to TRBJ1-1, with D maybe TRBD1 (6 bases). The CDR3 sequence is 14 residues long. CDR1 and CDR2 (germline): SNHLY, FYNNEI. Deletions cut 5 bases from V and 5 bases from J, with 15 bases between. The CDR3 nucleotides are TGTGCCAGCAGTAGGGCAGGGGCACTGACTGAAGCTTTCTTT. Its translation: CASSRAGALTEAFF.

The chain carries TRBV11-1 and TRBJ2-1; D gene unclear. CDR1 SGHAT and CDR2 FQDESV come from the germline V gene (reference sequence). This CDR3 is built from 15 residues. V was shortened by 6 bases and J by 0 bases, with 12 bases between the two germline ends. The CDR3 DNA reads as TGTGCCAGCAGTAAAACAGCCAACTCCTACAATGAGCAGTTCTTC. As protein: CASSKTANSYNEQFF.

The chain uses TRBV6-5 and TRBJ2-5; possibly TRBD1 for D (5 bases). Per germline, CDR1 MNHEY and CDR2 SVGAGI. The CDR3 loop spans 13 amino acids. Trimming took off 7 bases at V and 2 bases at J, with 11 bases between the two ends. CDR3 bases: TGTGCCAGCATCAGACAGAGACAAGAGACCCAGTACTTC. This translates into CASIRQRQETQYF.

The chain combines TRBV19 with TRBJ2-7; the match to TRBD1 covers 8 bases. V was clipped by 6 bases and J by 0 bases; unmatched bases: 4. Germline V lookup: CDR1 LNHDA, CDR2 SQIVND (reference sequence). CDR3 size: 14 residues. In DNA, the CDR3 is TGTGCCAGTAGCTTGGACAGGGTCTCCTACGAGCAGTACTTC. Amino acids: CASSLDRVSYEQYF.

This clone was found a few times. V and J are TRBV28 and TRBJ1-2; 9 nucleotides align to TRBD1. CDR1 MDHEN and CDR2 SYDVKM come from the germline V gene. This CDR3 is built from 13 residues. The J segment lost 8 bases and the V segment lost 7 bases, leaving 8 bases of the junction unmatched. The CDR3 sequence: CASTVDRGRGYTF. In DNA, the CDR3 is TGTGCCAGCACCGTTGACAGGGGGAGAGGCTACACCTTC.